A selection of T cell receptor beta chains follows, all from one sample in a study of blood T cell repertoires in COVID-19. TCRdb's table, derived via immunoSEQ multiplex PCR, lists solely in-frame clones and lacks some. In the table there are about 99,000 clones, roughly 84% of which are singletons. The sequenced sample was peripheral blood. The source is a man between 65 and 80 years old with active or convalescent COVID-19. Both conserved end residues are trimmed from each CDR3. The size of a clone is reported for some rows only, either as once, few or many, or as a class for expanded clones.

V gene	J gene	clone size	CDR3 protein
TRBV5-4	TRBJ2-7	NA	ASSSGARGNEQY
TRBV2	TRBJ1-4	NA	ASAAGTGNEKLF
TRBV2	TRBJ1-1	NA	ASSDRVGNTEAF
TRBV19	TRBJ2-3	once	ASSMRALAGVSTDTQY
TRBV7-2	TRBJ2-2	NA	ASSSGFVGELF
TRBV30	TRBJ2-2	NA	AWSGPGGFGGELF
TRBV10-3	TRBJ2-1	NA	AISLDRDNEQF
TRBV5-1	TRBJ2-7	NA	ASSLRPTSYEQY
TRBV7-8	TRBJ1-3	NA	ASSFFTQGARGNTIY
TRBV23-1	TRBJ1-3	NA	ASSHHPAGEMNTIY
TRBV6-5	TRBJ2-3	NA	ASTQGRGSTDTQY
TRBV6-1	TRBJ2-1	NA	ASSQADSKPYNEQF
TRBV5-1	TRBJ1-5	NA	ASSIGTGGNQPQH
TRBV7-9	TRBJ2-1	NA	ASSLVYISGRRYNEQF
TRBV9	TRBJ1-3	NA	ASSVSSGNTIY
TRBV12-3/TRBV12-4	TRBJ1-2	few	ASSLGSGGYT
TRBV7-2	TRBJ2-1	few	ASTRGWGSGNYEQF
TRBV28	TRBJ2-5	NA	ASSPTGGKETQY
TRBV6-5	TRBJ1-1	NA	ASTPPGKTEAF
TRBV30	TRBJ1-5	NA	AWSAGGNQPQH
TRBV9	TRBJ1-1	NA	ASSVGRGTEAF
TRBV7-2	TRBJ2-7	once	ASSLTTGVEQY
TRBV11-2	TRBJ1-5	NA	ASSLDRGGNQPQH
TRBV20-1	TRBJ2-4	many	SGDRGNIQY
TRBV7-3	TRBJ2-5	NA	ASSFGGRETQY
TRBV21-1	TRBJ1-2	NA	ASRQGVGGYT
TRBV28	TRBJ2-2	NA	ASSPGLAGANTGELF
TRBV6-4	TRBJ2-3	NA	ASSGEGEDTQY
TRBV7-3	TRBJ1-1	few	ASLTGEGTEAF